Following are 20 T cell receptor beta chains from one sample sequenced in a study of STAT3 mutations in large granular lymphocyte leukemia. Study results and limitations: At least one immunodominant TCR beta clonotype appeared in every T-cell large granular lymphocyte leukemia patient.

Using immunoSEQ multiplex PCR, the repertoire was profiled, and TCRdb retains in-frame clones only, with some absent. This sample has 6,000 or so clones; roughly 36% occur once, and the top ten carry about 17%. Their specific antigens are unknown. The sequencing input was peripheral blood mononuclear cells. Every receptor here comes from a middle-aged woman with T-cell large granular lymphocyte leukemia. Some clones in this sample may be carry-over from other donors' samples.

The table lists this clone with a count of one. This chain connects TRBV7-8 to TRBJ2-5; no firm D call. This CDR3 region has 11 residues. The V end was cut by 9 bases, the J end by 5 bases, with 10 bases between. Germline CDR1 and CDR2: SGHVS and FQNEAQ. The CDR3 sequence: CASPIGETQYF. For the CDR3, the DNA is TGTGCCAGTCCGATTGGGGAGACCCAGTACTTC.

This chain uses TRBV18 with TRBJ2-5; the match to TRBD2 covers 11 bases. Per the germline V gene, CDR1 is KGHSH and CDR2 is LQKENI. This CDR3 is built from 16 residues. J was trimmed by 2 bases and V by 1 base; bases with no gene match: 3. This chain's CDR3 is CASSPRPSGGQETQYF. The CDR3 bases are TGTGCCAGCTCACCACGGCCTAGCGGGGGGCAAGAGACCCAGTACTTC.

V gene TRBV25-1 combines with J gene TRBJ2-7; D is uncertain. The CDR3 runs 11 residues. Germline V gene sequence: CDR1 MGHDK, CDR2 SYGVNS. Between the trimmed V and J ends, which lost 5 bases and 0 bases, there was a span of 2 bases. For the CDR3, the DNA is TGTGCCAGCAGTCCCTCCTACGAGCAGTACTTC. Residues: CASSPSYEQYF.

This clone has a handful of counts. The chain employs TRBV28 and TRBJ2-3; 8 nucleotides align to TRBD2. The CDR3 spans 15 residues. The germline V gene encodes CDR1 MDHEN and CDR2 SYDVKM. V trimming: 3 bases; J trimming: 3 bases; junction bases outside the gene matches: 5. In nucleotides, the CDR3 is TGTGCCAGCAGTTTTCCGGGACTAGGGACAGATACGCAGTATTTT. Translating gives CASSFPGLGTDTQYF.

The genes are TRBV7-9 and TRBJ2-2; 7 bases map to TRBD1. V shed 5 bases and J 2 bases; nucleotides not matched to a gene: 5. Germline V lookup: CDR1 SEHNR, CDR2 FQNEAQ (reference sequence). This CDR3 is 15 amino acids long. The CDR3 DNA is TGTGCCAGCAGCGACCGGGACAGAAACACCGGGGAGCTGTTTTTT. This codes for CASSDRDRNTGELFF. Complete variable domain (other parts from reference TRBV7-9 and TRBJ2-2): DTGVSQNPRHKITKRGQNVTFRCDPISEHNRLYWYRQTLGQGPEFLTYFQNEAQLEKSRLLSDRFSAERPKGSFSTLEIQRTEQGDSAMYLCASSDRDRNTGELFFGEGSRLTVL.

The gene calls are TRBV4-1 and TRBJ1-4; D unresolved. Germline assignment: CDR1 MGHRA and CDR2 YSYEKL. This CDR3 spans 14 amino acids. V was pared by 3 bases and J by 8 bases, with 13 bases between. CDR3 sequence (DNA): TGCGCCAGCAGCCACCAAGTAGTGCGGGAAAAACTGTTTTTT. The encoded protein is CASSHQVVREKLFF.

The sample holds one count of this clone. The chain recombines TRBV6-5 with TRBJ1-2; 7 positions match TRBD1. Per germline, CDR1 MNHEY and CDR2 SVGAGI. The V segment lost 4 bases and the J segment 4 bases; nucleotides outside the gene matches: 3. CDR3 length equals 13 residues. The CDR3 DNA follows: TGTGCCAGCAGTTCCGACAGGGCCTATGGCTACACCTTC. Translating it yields CASSSDRAYGYTF.

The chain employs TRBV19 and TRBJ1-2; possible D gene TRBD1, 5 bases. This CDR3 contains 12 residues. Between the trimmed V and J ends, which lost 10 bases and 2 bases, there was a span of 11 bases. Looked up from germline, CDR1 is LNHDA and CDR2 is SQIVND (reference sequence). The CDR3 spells CAIRGSNYGYTF. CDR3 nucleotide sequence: TGTGCCATTAGGGGATCCAACTATGGCTACACCTTC.

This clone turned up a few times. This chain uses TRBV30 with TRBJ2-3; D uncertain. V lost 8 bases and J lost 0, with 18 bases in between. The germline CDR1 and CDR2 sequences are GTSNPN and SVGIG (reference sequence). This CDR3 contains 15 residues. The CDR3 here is CATTPLGISTDTQYF. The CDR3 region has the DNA TGTGCCACCACCCCGCTAGGAATTAGCACAGATACGCAGTATTTT.

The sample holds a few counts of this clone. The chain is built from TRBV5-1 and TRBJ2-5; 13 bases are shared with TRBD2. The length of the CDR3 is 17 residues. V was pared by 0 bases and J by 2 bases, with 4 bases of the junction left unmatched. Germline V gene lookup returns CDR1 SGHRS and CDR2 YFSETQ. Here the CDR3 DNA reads TGCGCCAGCAGCTTGGCACTAGCGGGAGGGCCACAAGAGACCCAGTACTTC. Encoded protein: CASSLALAGGPQETQYF.

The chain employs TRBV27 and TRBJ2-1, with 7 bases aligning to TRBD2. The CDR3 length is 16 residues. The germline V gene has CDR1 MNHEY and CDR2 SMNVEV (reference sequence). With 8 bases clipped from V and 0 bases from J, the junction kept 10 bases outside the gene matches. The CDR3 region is CASQAGSRSSYNEQFF. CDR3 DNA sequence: TGTGCCAGCCAAGCGGGGTCCCGAAGCTCCTACAATGAGCAGTTCTTC.

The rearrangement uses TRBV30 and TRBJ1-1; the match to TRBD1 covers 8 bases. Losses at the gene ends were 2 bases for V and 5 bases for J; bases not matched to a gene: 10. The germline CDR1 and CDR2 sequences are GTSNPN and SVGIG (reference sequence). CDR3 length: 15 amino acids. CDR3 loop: CAWSPGTGTGTEAFF. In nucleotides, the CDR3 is TGTGCCTGGAGTCCCGGGACAGGTACAGGAACTGAAGCTTTCTTT.

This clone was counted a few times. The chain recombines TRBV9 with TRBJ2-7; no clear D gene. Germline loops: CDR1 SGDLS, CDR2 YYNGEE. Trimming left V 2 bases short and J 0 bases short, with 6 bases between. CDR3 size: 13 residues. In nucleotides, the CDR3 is TGTGCCAGCAGCGTTGGCACCTCCTACGAGCAGTACTTC. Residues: CASSVGTSYEQYF.

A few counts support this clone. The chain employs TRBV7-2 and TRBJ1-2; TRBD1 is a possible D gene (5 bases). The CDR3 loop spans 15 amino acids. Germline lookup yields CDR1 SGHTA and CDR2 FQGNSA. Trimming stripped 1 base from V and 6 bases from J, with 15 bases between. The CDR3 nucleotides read TGTGCCAGCAGCTTAGATTCGGGGGTTTATGATGGCTACACCTTC. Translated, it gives CASSLDSGVYDGYTF.

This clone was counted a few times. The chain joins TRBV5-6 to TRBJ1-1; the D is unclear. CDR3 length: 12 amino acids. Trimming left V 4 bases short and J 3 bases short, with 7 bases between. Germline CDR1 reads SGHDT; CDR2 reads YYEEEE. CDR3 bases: TGTGCCAGCAGCCAGTTGTACACTGAAGCTTTCTTT. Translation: CASSQLYTEAFF.

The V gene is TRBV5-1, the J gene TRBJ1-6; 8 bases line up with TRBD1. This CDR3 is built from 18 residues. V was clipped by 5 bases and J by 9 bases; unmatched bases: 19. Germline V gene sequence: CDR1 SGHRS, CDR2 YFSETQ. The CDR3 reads CASRPGQDFEGASSPLHF. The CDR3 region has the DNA TGCGCCAGCAGGCCGGGACAGGATTTTGAGGGTGCTAGTTCACCCCTCCACTTT.

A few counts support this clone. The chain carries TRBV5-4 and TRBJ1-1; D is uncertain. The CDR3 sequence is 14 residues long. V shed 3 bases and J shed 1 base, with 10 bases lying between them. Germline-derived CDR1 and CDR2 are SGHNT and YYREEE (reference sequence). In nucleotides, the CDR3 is TGTGCCAGCAGCTCTCTGTCGAGGAACACTGAAGCTTTCTTT. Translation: CASSSLSRNTEAFF.

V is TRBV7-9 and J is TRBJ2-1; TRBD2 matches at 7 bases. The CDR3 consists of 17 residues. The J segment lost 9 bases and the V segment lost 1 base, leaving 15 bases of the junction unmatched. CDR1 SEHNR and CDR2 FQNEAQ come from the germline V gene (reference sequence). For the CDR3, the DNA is TGTGCCAGCAGCTTAGGCGTATCGGGGAGGGCACAAATTGAGCAGTTCTTC. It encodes CASSLGVSGRAQIEQFF.

The CDR3 DNA sequence: TGCGCCAGCAGCCAAGATCTTCTCGGGAGGGCCTACGGGGAGCTGTTTTTT. It translates to CASSQDLLGRAYGELFF. The chain employs TRBV4-3 and TRBJ2-2, with 8 bases lining up with TRBD2. In germline, CDR1 is LGHNA, CDR2 YSLEER. The CDR3 length is 17 residues. Germline trimming cut 0 bases from V and 7 bases from J; bases unmatched to any gene: 10.

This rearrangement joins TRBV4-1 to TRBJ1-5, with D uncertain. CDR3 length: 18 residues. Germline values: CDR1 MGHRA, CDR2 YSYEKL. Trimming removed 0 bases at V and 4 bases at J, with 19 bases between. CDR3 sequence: CASSQDIAGGRKNQPQHF. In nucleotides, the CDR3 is TGCGCCAGCAGCCAAGATATAGCGGGAGGACGAAAGAATCAGCCCCAGCATTTT.